The next 3 T cell receptor beta chains were all read from a single sample in a study of type 1 regulatory T cells. TCRdb itself ran the reads through MiXCR, one entry per CDR3 protein. The repertoire holds just under 65,000 distinct CDR3 sequences, with 49% as singletons. No antigen has been identified for these receptors. Sequences were obtained from cultured non-Tr1 T cells, either the whole culture or a sorted T cell fraction (not recorded which). All receptors come from a human donor in good health.

As to this clonotype: A much larger clone lies a single base off, so this may be a read error. This chain links TRBV6-1 with TRBJ1-4; 8 nucleotides line up with TRBD1. This CDR3 has 17 amino acids. The germline V gene encodes CDR1 MNHNS and CDR2 SASEGT. The junction had 11 bases not matched to a gene; V was cut back by 1 base and J by 7 bases. The CDR3 protein is CASSEGRQGLRSEKLFF. The CDR3 bases are TGTGCCAGCAGTGAAGGACGACAGGGGCTGCGGAGTGAAAAACTGTTTTTT.

V gene TRBV5-1 combines with J gene TRBJ1-2, with a possible D match to TRBD1 (5 bases). This CDR3 is built from 13 residues. The germline CDR1 and CDR2 sequences are SGHRS and YFSETQ. Trimming took off 4 bases at V and 5 bases at J, with 12 bases between the two ends. CDR3 sequence: CASSRGTDYGYTF. The CDR3 DNA follows: TGCGCCAGCAGCCGAGGGACGGATTATGGCTACACCTTC.

This rearrangement joins TRBV10-1 to TRBJ2-2; D gene uncertain. V was trimmed by 5 bases and J by 4 bases, leaving 14 bases between them. The CDR3 has 15 amino acids. Germline V CDR1 and CDR2: WNHNN, SYGVQD (reference sequence). CDR3 loop: CASSPLSLGTGELFF. The CDR3 bases are TGCGCCAGCAGTCCCCTGAGCCTGGGCACCGGGGAGCTGTTTTTT.